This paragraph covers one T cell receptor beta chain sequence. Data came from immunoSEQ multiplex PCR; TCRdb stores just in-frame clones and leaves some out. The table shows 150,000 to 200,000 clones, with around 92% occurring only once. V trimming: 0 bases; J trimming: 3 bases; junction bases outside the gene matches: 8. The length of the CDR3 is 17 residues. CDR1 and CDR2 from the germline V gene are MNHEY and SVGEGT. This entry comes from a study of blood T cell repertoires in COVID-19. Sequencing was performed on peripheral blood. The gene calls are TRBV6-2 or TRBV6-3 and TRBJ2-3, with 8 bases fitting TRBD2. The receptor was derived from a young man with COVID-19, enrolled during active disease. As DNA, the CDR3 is TGTGCCAGCAGTTACTCCCCTCCCGGGGGGGCGACAGATACGCAGTATTTT. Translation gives CASSYSPPGGATDTQYF.